Detailed here is one T cell receptor (beta chain). A much larger clone lies one base from this, so it may be a read error. This entry comes from a study of molecular identifiers for immune sequencing clone quantification. One entry per CDR3 protein results from TCRdb running MiXCR on the PCR reads. The sample lists about 320,000 distinct CDR3 sequences; roughly a fifth were seen once. The CDR3 length is 15 residues. The V gene's germline CDR1 is MDHEN and CDR2 SYDVKM. J was trimmed by 6 bases and V by 3 bases; bases with no gene match: 8. This TCR derives from a human donor in good health. Some libraries in this study had Jurkat cell RNA spiked in. The chain is built from TRBV28 and TRBJ1-2; 9 bases line up with TRBD1. The sample was naive CD8+ T cells from blood, with Jurkat cell RNA spiked in. The subset was: FACS-sorted CD8+CD4-CCR7+CD45RA+ naive T cells. CDR3 residues: CASSFTQGADNGYTF. The CDR3 DNA follows: TGTGCCAGCAGTTTCACACAGGGGGCAGACAATGGCTACACCTTC.